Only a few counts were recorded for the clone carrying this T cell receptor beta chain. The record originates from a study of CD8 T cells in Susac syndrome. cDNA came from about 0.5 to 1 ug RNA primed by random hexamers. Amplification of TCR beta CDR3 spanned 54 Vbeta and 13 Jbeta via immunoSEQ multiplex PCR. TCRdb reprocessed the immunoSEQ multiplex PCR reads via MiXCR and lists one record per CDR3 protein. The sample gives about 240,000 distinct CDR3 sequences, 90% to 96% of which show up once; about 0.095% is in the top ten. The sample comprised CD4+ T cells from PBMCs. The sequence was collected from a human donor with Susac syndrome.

In DNA, the CDR3 is TGCAGCGTTGGTTGGACTAGCGGGATCGGAGAGACCCAGTACTTC. It encodes CSVGWTSGIGETQYF. The rearrangement uses TRBV29-1 and TRBJ2-5, with 12 bases identical to TRBD2. V shed 4 bases and J 4 bases; nucleotides not matched to a gene: 7. Germline CDR1 is SQVTM and CDR2 is ANQGSEA. The CDR3 runs to 15 residues.